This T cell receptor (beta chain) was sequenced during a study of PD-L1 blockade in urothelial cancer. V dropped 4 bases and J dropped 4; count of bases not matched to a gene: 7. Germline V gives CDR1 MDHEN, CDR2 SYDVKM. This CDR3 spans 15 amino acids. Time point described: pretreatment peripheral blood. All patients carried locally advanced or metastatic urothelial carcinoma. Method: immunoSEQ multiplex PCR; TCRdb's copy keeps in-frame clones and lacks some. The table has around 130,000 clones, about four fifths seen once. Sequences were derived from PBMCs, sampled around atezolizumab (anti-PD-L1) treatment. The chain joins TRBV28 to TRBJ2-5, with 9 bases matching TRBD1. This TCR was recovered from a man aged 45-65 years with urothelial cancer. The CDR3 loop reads CASSSSGTGIETQYF. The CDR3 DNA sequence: TGTGCCAGCAGTTCCTCCGGGACAGGGATAGAGACCCAGTACTTC.